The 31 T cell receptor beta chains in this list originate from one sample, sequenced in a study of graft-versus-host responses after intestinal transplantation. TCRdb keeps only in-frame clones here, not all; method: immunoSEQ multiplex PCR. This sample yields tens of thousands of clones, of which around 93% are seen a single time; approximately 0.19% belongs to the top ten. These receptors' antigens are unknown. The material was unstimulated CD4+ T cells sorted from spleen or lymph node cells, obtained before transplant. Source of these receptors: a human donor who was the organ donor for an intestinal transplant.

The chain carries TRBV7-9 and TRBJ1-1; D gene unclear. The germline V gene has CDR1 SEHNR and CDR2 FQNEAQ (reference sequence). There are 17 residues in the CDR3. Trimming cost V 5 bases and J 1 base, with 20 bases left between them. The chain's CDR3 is CASSPIQTGRANTEAFF. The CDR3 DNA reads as TGTGCCAGCAGCCCCATACAAACCGGACGGGCGAACACTGAAGCTTTCTTT.

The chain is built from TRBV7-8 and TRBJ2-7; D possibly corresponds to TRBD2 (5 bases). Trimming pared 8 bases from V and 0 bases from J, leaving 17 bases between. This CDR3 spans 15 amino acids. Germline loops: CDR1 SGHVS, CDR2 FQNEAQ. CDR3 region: CASSRVGKSSYEQYF. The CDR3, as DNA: TGTGCCAGCTCGCGGGTTGGAAAAAGCTCCTACGAGCAGTACTTC. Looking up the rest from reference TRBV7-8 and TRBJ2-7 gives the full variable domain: GAGVSQSPRYKVAKRGQDVALRCDPISGHVSLFWYQQALGQGPEFLTYFQNEAQLDKSGLPSDRFFAERPEGSVSTLKIQRTQQEDSAVYLCASSRVGKSSYEQYFGPGTRLTVT.

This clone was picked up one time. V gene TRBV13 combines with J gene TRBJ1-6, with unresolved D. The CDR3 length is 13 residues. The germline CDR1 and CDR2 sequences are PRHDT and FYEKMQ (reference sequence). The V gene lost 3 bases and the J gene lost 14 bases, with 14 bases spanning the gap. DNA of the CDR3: TGTGCCAGCAGCTTCCTGCTTGGTCAGGCCCTCCACTTT. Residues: CASSFLLGQALHF.

This chain's CDR3 is CASSGTPGGQFF. In DNA, the CDR3 is TGTGCCAGCAGTGGGACTCCGGGGGGGCAGTTCTTC. The rearrangement uses TRBV2 and TRBJ2-1; 7 nucleotides match TRBD2. Trimming at V came to 4 bases and at J to 12 bases, leaving 6 bases not matched to a gene. The germline gives CDR1 SNHLY, CDR2 FYNNEI. The CDR3 totals 12 residues.

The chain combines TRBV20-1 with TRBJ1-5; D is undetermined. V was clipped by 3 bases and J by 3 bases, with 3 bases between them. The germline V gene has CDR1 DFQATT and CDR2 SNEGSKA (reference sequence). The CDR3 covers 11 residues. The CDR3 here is CSASHNQPQHF. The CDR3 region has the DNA TGCAGTGCTAGCCACAATCAGCCCCAGCATTTT.

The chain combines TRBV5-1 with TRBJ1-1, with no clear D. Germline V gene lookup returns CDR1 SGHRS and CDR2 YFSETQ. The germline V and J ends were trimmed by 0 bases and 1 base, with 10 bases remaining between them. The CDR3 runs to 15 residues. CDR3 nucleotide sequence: TGCGCCAGCAGCTTGGTCCCTGGCGGGAACACTGAAGCTTTCTTT. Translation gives CASSLVPGGNTEAFF.

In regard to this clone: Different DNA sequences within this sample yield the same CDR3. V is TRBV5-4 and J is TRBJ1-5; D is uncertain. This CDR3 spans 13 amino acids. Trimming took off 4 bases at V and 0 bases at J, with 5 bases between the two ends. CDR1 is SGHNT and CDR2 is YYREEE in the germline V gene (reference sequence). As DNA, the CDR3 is TGTGCCAGCAGCCTAGATAGCAATCAGCCCCAGCATTTT. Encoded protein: CASSLDSNQPQHF.

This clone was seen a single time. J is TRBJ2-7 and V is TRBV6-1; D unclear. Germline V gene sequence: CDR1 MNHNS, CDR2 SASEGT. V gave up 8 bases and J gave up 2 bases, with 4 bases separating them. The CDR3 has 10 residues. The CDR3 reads CASGAYEQYF. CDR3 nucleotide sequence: TGTGCCAGCGGGGCCTACGAGCAGTACTTC.

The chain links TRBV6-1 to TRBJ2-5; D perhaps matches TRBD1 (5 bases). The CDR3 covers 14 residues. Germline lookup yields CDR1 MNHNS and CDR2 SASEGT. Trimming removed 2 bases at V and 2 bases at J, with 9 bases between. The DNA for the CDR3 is TGTGCCAGCAGTGAACAGGGTGGTCAAGAGACCCAGTACTTC. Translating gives CASSEQGGQETQYF.

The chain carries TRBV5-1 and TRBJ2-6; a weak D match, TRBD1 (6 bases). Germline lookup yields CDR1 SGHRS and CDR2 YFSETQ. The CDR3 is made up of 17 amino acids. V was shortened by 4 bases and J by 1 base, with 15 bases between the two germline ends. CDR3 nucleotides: TGCGCCAGCAGCCCAGCTACAGGGTCTTCTGGGGCCAACGTCCTGACTTTC. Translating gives CASSPATGSSGANVLTF.

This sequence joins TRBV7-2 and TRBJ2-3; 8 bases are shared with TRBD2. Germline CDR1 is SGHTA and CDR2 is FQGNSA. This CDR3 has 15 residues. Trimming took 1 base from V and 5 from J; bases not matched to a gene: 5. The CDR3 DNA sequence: TGTGCCAGCAGCTTAGTTCGGGGGGGTATAGATACGCAGTATTTT. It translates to CASSLVRGGIDTQYF.

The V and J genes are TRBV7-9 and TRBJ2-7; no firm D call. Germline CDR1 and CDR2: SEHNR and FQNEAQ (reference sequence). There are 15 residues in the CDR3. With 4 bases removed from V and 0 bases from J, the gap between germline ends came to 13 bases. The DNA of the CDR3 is TGTGCCAGCAGCTCCCTATCCGGCCGCTCCTACGAGCAGTACTTC. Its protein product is CASSSLSGRSYEQYF. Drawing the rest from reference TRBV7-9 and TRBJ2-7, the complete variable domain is DTGVSQNPRHKITKRGQNVTFRCDPISEHNRLYWYRQTLGQGPEFLTYFQNEAQLEKSRLLSDRFSAERPKGSFSTLEIQRTEQGDSAMYLCASSSLSGRSYEQYFGPGTRLTVT.

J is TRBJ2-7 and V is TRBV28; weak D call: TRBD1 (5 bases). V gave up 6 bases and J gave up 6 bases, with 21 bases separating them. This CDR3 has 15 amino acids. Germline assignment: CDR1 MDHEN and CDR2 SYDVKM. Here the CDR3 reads CASRPPQGLFPEQYF. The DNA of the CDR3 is TGTGCCAGCAGACCCCCGCAGGGTTTGTTCCCCGAGCAGTACTTC.

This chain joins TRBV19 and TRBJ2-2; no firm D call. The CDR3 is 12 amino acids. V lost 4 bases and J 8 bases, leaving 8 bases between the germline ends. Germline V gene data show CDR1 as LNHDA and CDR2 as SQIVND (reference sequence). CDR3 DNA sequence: TGTGCCAGTAGTACTCTGGGGGGGGAGCTGTTTTTT. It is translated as CASSTLGGELFF.

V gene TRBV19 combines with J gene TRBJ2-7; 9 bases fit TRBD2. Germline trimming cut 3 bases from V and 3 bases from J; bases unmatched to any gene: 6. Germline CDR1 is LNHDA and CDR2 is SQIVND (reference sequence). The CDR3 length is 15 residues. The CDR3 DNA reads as TGTGCCAGTAGTATTGTACTAGCGGGTAACTACGAGCAGTACTTC. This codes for CASSIVLAGNYEQYF.

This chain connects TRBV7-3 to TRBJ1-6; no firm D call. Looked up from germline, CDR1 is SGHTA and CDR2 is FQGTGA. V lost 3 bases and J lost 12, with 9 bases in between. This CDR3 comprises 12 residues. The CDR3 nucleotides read TGTGCCAGCAGCTTGAGGACGTTACCCCTCCACTTT. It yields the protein CASSLRTLPLHF.

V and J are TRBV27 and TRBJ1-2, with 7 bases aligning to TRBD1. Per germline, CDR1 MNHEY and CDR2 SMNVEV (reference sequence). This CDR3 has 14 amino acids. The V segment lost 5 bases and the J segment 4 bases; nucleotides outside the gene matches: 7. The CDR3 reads CASSPRQGRYGYTF. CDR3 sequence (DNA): TGTGCCAGCAGTCCGCGACAGGGCCGCTATGGCTACACCTTC.

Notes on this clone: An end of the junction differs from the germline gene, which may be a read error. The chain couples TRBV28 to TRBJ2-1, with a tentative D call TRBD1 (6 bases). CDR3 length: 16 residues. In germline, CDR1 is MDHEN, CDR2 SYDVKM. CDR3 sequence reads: CASSLRATGPLNGQFF. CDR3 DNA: TGTGCCAGCAGTTTACGGGCGACAGGCCCACTCAATGGGCAGTTCTTC.

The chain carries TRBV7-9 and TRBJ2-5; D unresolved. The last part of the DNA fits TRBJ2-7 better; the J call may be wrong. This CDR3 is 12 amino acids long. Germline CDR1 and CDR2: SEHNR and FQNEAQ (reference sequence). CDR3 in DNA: TGTGCCAGCAGCTTAGGCCTACTCGAGCAGTACTTC. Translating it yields CASSLGLLEQYF.

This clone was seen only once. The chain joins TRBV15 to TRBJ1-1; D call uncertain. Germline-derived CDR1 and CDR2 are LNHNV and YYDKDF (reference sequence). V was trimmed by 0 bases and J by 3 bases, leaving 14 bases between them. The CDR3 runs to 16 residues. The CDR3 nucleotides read TGTGCCACCAGCAGAGAGCTGGAACTTTCCTACACTGAAGCTTTCTTT. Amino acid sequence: CATSRELELSYTEAFF.

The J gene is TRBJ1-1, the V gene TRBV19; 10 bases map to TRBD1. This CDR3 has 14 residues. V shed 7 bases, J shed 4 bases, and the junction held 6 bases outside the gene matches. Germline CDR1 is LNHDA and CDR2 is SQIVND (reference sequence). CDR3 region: CASNRQGAGTEAFF. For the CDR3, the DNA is TGTGCCAGTAACCGACAGGGGGCTGGCACTGAAGCTTTCTTT.

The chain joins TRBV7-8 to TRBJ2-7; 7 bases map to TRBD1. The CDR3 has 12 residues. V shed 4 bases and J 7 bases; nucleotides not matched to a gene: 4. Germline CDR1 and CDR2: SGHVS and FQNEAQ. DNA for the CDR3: TGTGCCAGCAGCTCTACAGGGGTAGAGCAGTACTTC. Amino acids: CASSSTGVEQYF.

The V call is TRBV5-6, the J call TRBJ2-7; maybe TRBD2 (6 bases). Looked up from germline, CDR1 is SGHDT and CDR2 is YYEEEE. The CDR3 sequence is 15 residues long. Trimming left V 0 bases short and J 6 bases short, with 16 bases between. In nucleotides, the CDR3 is TGTGCCAGCAGCTTGGATCTTTGGGGAGCGGGCGAGCAGTACTTC. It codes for CASSLDLWGAGEQYF. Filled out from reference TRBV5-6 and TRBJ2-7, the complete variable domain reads DAGVTQSPTHLIKTRGQQVTLRCSPKSGHDTVSWYQQALGQGPQFIFQYYEEEERQRGNFPDRFSGHQFPNYSSELNVNALLLGDSALYLCASSLDLWGAGEQYFGPGTRLTVT.

The CDR3 protein is CASSGGGDYNEQFF. CDR3 sequence (DNA): TGTGCCAGCAGCGGGGGCGGGGACTACAATGAGCAGTTCTTC. The rearrangement joins TRBV11-2 to TRBJ2-1; D tentatively fits TRBD1 or TRBD2 (6 bases each). The germline V and J ends were trimmed by 5 bases and 3 bases, with 11 bases remaining between them. CDR3 length: 14 residues. Germline V gene data show CDR1 as SGHAT and CDR2 as FQNNGV.

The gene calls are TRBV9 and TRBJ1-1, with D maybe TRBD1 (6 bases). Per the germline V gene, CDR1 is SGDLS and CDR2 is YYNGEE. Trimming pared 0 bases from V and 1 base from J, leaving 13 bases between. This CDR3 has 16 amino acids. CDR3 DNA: TGTGCCAGCAGCGTAGAACCGGGACAAAGGAACACTGAAGCTTTCTTT. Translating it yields CASSVEPGQRNTEAFF.

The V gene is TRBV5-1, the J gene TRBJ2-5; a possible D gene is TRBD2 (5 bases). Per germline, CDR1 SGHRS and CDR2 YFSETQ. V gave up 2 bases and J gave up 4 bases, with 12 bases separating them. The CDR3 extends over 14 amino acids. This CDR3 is CASSLRLGGETQYF. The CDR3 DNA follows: TGCGCCAGCAGCTTACGGCTAGGAGGAGAGACCCAGTACTTC.

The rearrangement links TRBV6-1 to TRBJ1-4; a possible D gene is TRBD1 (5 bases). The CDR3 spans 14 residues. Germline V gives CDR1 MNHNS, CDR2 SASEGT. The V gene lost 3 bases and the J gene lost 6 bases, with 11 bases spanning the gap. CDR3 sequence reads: CASSDRAGDEKLFF. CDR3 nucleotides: TGTGCCAGCAGTGACAGGGCGGGCGATGAAAAACTGTTTTTT.

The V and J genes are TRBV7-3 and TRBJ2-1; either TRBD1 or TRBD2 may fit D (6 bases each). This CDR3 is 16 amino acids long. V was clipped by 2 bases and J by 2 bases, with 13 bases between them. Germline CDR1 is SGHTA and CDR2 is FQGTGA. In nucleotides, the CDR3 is TGTGCCAGCAGCTTATTGAAGGGGGGAACCTACAATGAGCAGTTCTTC. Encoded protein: CASSLLKGGTYNEQFF.

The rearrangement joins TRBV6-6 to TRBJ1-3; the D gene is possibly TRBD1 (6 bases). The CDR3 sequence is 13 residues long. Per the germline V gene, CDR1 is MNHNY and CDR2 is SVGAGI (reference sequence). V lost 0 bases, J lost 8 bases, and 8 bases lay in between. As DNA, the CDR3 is TGTGCCAGCAGTTACTCGGGGGCGGACACCATATATTTT. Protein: CASSYSGADTIYF.

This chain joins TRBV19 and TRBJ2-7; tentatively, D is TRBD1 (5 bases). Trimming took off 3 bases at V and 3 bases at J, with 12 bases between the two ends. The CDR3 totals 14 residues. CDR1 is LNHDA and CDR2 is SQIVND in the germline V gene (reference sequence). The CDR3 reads CASSITTDNYEQYF. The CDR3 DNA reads TGTGCCAGTAGTATTACGACAGACAACTACGAGCAGTACTTC.

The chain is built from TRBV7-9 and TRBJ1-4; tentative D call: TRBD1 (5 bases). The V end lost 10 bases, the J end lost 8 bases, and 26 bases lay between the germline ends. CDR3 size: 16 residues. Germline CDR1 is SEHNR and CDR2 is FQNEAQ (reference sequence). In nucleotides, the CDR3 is TGTGCCACCGACGAATTACTCCGGGACTCCAAGGAAAAACTGTTTTTT. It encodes CATDELLRDSKEKLFF.